This paragraph reports one TCR beta chain. This clonotype has more than one count but fewer than ten. The specificity of this receptor is unknown. One base away there is no much larger clone; base qualities are not given. The time point tag for this specimen amounts to: blood at routine non-recurrence follow-up after resection. For TCR sequencing, whole RNA was extracted from tumor and nontumor lung tissue, or from cryopreserved PBMC samples, and no cell sorting was done. A patient was chosen for TCR sequencing only when enough RNA was available from at least two tumor regions. For this chain, trimming is 3 bases at the V end and 8 bases at the J end, and the number of junction bases without a gene match is 6. Via the germline V gene, CDR1 is SGHAT and CDR2 FQNNGV. CDR3 length: 14 amino acids, cysteine to phenylalanine. Only the CDR3 region is kept as DNA, spanning 42 bases read in frame from base 1.

The library came from 5' RACE. The sequencer listed for this sample is NextSeq 500. The TCR library protocol attached a unique molecular identifier to each TCR cDNA molecule to allow correction of PCR and sequencing errors. As for how the authors treated the data: TCR identification, UMI-based error correction and CDR3 extraction were all carried out with Decombinator tools. Expanded TCRs were defined as those above a frequency of 2 per 1,000, corresponding to the top 1% of the tumor frequency distribution. Each repertoire was subsampled 100 times to 5,000 TCRs, after which Renyi diversity was computed with the R vegan package. CDR3 similarity networks were constructed using string-kernel similarity of amino acid triplets, with links drawn between CDR3s whose pairwise similarity was above 0.82. Clones were called with MiXCR by TCRdb after fastp trimmed the public reads at Q25, and only in-frame beta chains were retained. For every CDR3 protein sequence, its rows merge into one entry that carries the most common genes and DNA. For this entry, the V and J calls and clone size follow TCRdb and not the study's own pipeline. The sample table holds just over 70,000 distinct CDR3 sequences, of which about 9.5% were seen once. Of the sample, about 2% is held by the ten largest clones.

The data derive from a study of spatial heterogeneity in lung cancer (dated by TCRdb to between 2018 and 2021). In the study overall: The donors were approximately 70 patients from the lung TRACERx cohort who had early-stage, untreated non-small cell lung cancer. Follow-up PBMC samples were sequenced whenever the samples were available, and the median time to follow-up was around 2 years after resection. Beta-chain transcripts were consistently detected in greater numbers than alpha-chain transcripts, which likely reflects a higher abundance of beta-chain transcripts. In the raw uncorrected reads, each unique combination of TCR and UMI appeared more than ten times on average. TCR alpha and beta repertoires were quantitatively compared across multiple tumor regions, matched nontumor lung and blood in non-small cell lung cancer. The study linked features of the TCR repertoire to counts of nonsynonymous mutations, which were determined by whole-exome sequencing of tumor tissue. Both alpha and beta chains were TCR-sequenced in samples taken at surgery, namely 220 tumor regions, 61 to 65 matched nontumor lung samples and 56 PBMC samples.

Broad study findings and their caveats: Only 14 patients were included in the comparisons of baseline and follow-up blood repertoires. Additional single-cell paired TCR alpha and beta sequencing was considered necessary to confirm, at a functional level, the hypothesis that regional TCRs recognize regional mutations. Ubiquitous expanded tumor TCRs showed up in blood more often at tumor resection than at routine follow-up.

Rearrangement joined TRBV11-2 to TRBJ1-4, and TRBD1 aligns with 7 junction nucleotides. The sequence came from a female donor with early-stage non-small cell lung cancer. The sample consisted of PBMCs, taken at follow-up. The CDR3 protein sequence reads: CASSFDKGGEKLFF. Here is the DNA: TGTGCCAGCAGCTTCGACAAAGGGGGCGAAAAACTGTTTTTT.